These 5 T cell receptor beta chains were sequenced from one sample in a study of T cell repertoires in aging, cancer and after chemotherapy. The template was genomic DNA from peripheral blood, not RNA. Rearranged V-D-J TRB sequences were amplified with a mixed TRB-A/B primer pool. TCRdb re-called the multiplex PCR reads with MiXCR, one entry per CDR3 protein. The sample yields roughly 1,600 distinct CDR3 sequences, roughly a third seen once. The material sequenced was blood. The receptor source for this set is a human donor with a solid tumor. The donor label of this sample is uncertain.

This clonotype qualifies as large. This chain connects TRBV29-1 to TRBJ2-5; D perhaps matches TRBD2 (5 bases). Trimming took off 4 bases at V and 5 bases at J, with 11 bases between the two ends. There are 12 residues in the CDR3. CDR1 and CDR2 (germline): SQVTM, ANQGSEA. CDR3 amino acids: CSVGRSGETQYF. CDR3 nucleotide sequence: TGCAGCGTTGGGCGGTCGGGGGAGACCCAGTACTTC. The full variable domain, with the rest looked up from reference TRBV29-1 and TRBJ2-5, is SAVISQKPSRDICQRGTSLTIQCQVDSQVTMMFWYRQQPGQSLTLIATANQGSEATYESGFVIDKFPISRPNLTFSTLTVSNMSPEDSSIYLCSVGRSGETQYFGPGTRLLVL.

This CDR3 is CASSVRTSGRVYNEQFF. As DNA, the CDR3 is TGTGCCAGCAGCGTGAGGACTAGCGGGAGGGTTTACAATGAGCAGTTCTTC. The gene calls are TRBV5-6 and TRBJ2-1, with 15 nucleotides matching TRBD2. CDR1 and CDR2 from the germline V gene are SGHDT and YYEEEE. V shed 4 bases and J 4 bases; nucleotides not matched to a gene: 6. The CDR3 contains 17 residues.

The rearrangement uses TRBV7-9 and TRBJ2-1; the match to TRBD2 covers 8 bases. This CDR3 region has 14 residues. V lost 5 bases, J lost 10 bases, and 10 bases stayed unmatched. Germline CDR1 and CDR2: SEHNR and FQNEAQ (reference sequence). CDR3 bases: TGTGCCAGCAGCGGAGGACTAGCCGACCCCGAGCAGTTCTTC. Encoded protein: CASSGGLADPEQFF.

This clonotype is large. The chain employs TRBV27 and TRBJ2-7; weak D call: TRBD2 (5 bases). The V gene lost 3 bases and the J gene lost 2 bases, with 11 bases spanning the gap. This CDR3 comprises 14 residues. In germline, CDR1 is MNHEY, CDR2 SMNVEV (reference sequence). This chain's CDR3 is CASSFVAGTYEQYF. Written as DNA, the CDR3 is TGTGCCAGCAGTTTCGTGGCGGGCACCTACGAGCAGTACTTC.

The rearrangement joins TRBV7-2 to TRBJ2-5; a weak D match, TRBD2 (6 bases). CDR1 and CDR2 (germline): SGHTA, FQGNSA. The CDR3 spans 14 residues. V gave up 3 bases and J gave up 4 bases, with 12 bases separating them. Here the CDR3 DNA reads TGTGCCAGCAGCTTGTCGACTAGGTCAGAGACCCAGTACTTC. Its protein is CASSLSTRSETQYF.